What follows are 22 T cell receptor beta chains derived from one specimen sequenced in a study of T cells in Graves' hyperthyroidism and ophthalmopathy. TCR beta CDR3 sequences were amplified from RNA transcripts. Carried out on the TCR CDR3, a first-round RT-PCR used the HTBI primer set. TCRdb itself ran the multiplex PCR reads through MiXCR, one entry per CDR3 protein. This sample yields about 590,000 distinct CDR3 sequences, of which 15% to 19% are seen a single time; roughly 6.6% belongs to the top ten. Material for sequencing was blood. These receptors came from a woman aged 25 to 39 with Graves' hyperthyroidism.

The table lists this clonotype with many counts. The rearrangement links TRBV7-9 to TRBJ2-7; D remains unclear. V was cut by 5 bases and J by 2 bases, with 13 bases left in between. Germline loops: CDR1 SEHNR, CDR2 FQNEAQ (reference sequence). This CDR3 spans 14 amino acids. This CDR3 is CASSGQIVPYEQYF. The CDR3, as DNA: TGTGCCAGCAGCGGCCAAATTGTCCCCTACGAGCAGTACTTC.

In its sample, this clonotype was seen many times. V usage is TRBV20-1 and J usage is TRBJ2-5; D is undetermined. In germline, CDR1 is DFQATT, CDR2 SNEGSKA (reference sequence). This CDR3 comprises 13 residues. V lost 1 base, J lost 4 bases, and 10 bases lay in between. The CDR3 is CSARANIVETQYF. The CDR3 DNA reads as TGCAGTGCTAGAGCTAACATAGTAGAGACCCAGTACTTC.

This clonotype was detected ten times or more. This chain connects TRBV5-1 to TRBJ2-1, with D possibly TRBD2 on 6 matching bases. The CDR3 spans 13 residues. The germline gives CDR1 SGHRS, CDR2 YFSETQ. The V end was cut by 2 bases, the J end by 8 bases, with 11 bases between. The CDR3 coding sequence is TGCGCCAGCAGCTTCGGACTAACGGATGAGCAGTTCTTC. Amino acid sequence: CASSFGLTDEQFF.

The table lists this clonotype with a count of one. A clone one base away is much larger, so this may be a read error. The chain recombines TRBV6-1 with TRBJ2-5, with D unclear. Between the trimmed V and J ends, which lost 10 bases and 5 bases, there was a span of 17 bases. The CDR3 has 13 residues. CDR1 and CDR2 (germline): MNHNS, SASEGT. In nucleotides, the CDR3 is TGTGCCACCGGTGATGATGTTGAGGAGACCCAGTACTTC. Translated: CATGDDVEETQYF.

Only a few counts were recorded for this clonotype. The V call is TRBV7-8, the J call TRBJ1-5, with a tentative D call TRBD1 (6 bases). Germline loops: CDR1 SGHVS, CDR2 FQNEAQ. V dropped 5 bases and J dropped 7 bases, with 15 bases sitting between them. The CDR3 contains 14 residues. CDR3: CASSPSPQGQPQHF. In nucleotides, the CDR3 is TGTGCCAGCAGCCCGTCACCACAGGGACAGCCCCAGCATTTT.

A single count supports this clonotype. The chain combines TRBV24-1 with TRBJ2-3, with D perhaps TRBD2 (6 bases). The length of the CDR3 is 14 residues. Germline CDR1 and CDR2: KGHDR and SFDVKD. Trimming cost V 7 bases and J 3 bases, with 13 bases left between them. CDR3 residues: CATSEAGGTDTQYF. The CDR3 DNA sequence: TGTGCCACCAGCGAGGCTGGGGGGACAGATACGCAGTATTTT.

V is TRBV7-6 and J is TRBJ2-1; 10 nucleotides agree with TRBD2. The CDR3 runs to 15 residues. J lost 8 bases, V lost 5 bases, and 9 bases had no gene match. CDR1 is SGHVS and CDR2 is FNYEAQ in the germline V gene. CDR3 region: CASSALAGAPHEQFF. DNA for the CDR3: TGTGCCAGCAGCGCGCTAGCGGGAGCCCCTCATGAGCAGTTCTTC.

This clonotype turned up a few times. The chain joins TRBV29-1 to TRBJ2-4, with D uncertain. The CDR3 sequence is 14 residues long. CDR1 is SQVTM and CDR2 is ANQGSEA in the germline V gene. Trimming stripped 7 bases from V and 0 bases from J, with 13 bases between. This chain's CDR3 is CSATETLAKNIQYF. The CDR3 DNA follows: TGCAGCGCAACAGAGACACTAGCCAAAAACATTCAGTACTTC. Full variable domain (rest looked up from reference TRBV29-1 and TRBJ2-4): SAVISQKPSRDICQRGTSLTIQCQVDSQVTMMFWYRQQPGQSLTLIATANQGSEATYESGFVIDKFPISRPNLTFSTLTVSNMSPEDSSIYLCSATETLAKNIQYFGAGTRLSVL.

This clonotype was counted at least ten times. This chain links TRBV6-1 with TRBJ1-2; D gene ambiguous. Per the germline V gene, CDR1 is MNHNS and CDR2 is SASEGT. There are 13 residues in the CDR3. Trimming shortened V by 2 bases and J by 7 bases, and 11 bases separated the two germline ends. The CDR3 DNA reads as TGTGCCAGCAGTGAACTGGGGTATGGTGGCTACACCTTC. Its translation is CASSELGYGGYTF.

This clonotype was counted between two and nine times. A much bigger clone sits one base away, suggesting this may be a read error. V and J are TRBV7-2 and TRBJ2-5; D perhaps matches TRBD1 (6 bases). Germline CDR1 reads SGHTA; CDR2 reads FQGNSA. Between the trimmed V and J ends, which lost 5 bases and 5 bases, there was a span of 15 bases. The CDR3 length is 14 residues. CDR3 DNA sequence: TGTGCCAGCAGCGCCAACAGGGATGGGGAGACCCAGTACTTC. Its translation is CASSANRDGETQYF.

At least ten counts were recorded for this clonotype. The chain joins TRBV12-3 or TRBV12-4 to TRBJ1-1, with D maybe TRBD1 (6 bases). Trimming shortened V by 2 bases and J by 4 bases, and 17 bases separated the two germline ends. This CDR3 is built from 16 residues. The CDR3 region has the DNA TGTGCCAGCAGTTTAATTTACACAGGGCGCATCACTGAAGCTTTCTTT. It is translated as CASSLIYTGRITEAFF.

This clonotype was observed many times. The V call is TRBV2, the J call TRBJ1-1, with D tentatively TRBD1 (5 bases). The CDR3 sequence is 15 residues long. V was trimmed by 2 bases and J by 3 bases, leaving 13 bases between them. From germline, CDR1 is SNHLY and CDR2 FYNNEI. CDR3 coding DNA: TGTGCCAGCAGTGAATTGGGGCCAAGGGACACTGAAGCTTTCTTT. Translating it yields CASSELGPRDTEAFF.

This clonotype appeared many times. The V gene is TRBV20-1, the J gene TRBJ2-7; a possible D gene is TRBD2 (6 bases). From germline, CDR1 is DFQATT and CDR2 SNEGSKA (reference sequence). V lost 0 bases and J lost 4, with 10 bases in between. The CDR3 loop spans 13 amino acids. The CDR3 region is CSARDWRGYEQYF. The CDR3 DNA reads TGCAGTGCTAGAGATTGGAGGGGATACGAGCAGTACTTC.

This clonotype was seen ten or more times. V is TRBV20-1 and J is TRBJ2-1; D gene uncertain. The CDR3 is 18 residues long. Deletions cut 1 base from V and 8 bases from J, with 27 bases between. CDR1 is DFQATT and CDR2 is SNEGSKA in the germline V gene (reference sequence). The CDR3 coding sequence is TGCAGTGCTAGAGGTCAAGCCAGGTCTCTATCCCCTTTGGATGAGCAGTTCTTC. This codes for CSARGQARSLSPLDEQFF.

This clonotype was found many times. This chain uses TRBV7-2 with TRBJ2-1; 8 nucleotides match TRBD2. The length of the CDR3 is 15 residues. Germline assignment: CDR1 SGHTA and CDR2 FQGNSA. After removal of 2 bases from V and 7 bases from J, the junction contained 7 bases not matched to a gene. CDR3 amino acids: CASSLWAGGLNEQFF. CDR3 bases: TGTGCCAGCAGCTTATGGGCGGGAGGCTTGAATGAGCAGTTCTTC. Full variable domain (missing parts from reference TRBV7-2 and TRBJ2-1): GAGVSQSPSNKVTEKGKDVELRCDPISGHTALYWYRQSLGQGLEFLIYFQGNSAPDKSGLPSDRFSAERTGGSVSTLTIQRTQQEDSAVYLCASSLWAGGLNEQFFGPGTRLTVL.

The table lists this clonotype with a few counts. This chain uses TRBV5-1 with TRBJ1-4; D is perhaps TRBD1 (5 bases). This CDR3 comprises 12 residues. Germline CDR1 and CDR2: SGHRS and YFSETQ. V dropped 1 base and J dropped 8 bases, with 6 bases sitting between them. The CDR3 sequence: CASSLTGEKLFF. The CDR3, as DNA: TGCGCCAGCAGCTTGACAGGAGAAAAACTGTTTTTT.

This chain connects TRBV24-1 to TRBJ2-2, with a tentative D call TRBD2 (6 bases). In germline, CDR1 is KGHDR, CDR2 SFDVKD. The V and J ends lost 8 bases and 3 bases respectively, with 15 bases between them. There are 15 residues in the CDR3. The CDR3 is CATTSRGIDTGELFF. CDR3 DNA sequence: TGTGCCACCACTTCCCGGGGGATTGACACCGGGGAGCTGTTTTTT.

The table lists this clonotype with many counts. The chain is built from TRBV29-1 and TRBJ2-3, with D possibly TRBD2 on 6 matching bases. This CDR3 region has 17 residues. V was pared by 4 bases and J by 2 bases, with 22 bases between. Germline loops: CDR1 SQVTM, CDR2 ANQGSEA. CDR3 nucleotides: TGCAGCGTTGTTGGGGAGGAAAGTGGGACCCTCACAGATACGCAGTATTTT. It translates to CSVVGEESGTLTDTQYF.

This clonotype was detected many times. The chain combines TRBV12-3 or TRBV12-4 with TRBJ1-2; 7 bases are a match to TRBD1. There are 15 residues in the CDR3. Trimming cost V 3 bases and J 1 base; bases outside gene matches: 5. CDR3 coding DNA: TGTGCCAGCAGTTTGTCACAGGGGATTAACTATGGCTACACCTTC. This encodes CASSLSQGINYGYTF.

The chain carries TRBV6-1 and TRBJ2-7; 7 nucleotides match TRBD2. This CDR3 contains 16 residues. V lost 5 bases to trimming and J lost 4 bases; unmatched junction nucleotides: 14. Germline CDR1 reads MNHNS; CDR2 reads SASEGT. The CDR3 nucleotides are TGTGCCAGCAGTAACCAGGGACTACTAACGGGTTACGAGCAGTACTTC. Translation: CASSNQGLLTGYEQYF.

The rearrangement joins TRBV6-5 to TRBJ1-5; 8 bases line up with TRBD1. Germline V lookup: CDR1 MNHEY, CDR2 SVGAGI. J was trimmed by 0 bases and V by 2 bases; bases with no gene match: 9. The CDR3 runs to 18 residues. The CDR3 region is CASSYPRDRSYSNQPQHF. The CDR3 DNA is TGTGCCAGCAGTTACCCCCGGGACAGGTCTTATAGCAATCAGCCCCAGCATTTT.

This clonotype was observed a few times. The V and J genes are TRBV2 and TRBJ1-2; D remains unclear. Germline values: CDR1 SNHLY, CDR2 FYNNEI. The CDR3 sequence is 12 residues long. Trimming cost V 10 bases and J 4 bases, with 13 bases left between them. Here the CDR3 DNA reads TGTGCCACCGTAAAACTCGTCTATGGCTACACCTTC. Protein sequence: CATVKLVYGYTF.